The 28 T cell receptor beta chains presented below share a single source sample, sequenced in a study of T cell clusters in autoimmune cytopenias. TRB rearrangements were amplified by touch-down multiplex PCR with mixed TRB-A/B primers. Following a re-call of the multiplex PCR reads, TCRdb has one entry per CDR3 protein and lacks DNA. The sample table includes approximately 5,300 distinct CDR3 sequences. TRB was amplified from approximately 250 ng of peripheral blood genomic DNA per sample. The same data also went into a second study, on T cell repertoires in aging, cancer and after chemotherapy.

Sequenced: peripheral blood. The receptors stem from a human donor in good health.

The genes are TRBV6-6 and TRBJ2-2; the TCRdb D gene call, TRBD2, has no DNA to confirm it. The CDR3 extends over 14 amino acids. Per the germline V gene, CDR1 is MNHNY and CDR2 is SVGAGI (reference sequence). The CDR3 sequence: CASRGTSRSGELFF.

This sequence joins TRBV6-1 and TRBJ1-4; the D call from TCRdb, TRBD1, cannot be confirmed without DNA. This CDR3 has 15 residues. Germline V gives CDR1 MNHNS, CDR2 SASEGT. CDR3 sequence reads: CASSEVGTGREKLFF.

The chain couples TRBV5-1 to TRBJ2-3; TCRdb gives TRBD1 as the D gene, but with no DNA this cannot be confirmed. CDR1 is SGHRS and CDR2 is YFSETQ in the germline V gene. This CDR3 region has 15 residues. The CDR3 is CASSKDRSGTDTQYF.

This chain links TRBV6-6 with TRBJ1-5. This CDR3 spans 15 amino acids. CDR1 and CDR2 (germline): MNHNY, SVGAGI (reference sequence). This CDR3 reads CASSSREGGNQPQHF.

The V gene is TRBV24-1, the J gene TRBJ2-3; the D gene TCRdb calls, TRBD1, cannot be checked with no DNA. The germline V gene has CDR1 KGHDR and CDR2 SFDVKD. CDR3 length equals 15 residues. CDR3 protein: CATSDLDRATDTQYF.

The J gene is TRBJ1-2, the V gene TRBV4-1; the D call of TRBD1 rests on TCRdb alone, since no DNA is present to check it. CDR3 length equals 17 residues. The germline V gene encodes CDR1 MGHRA and CDR2 YSYEKL. The CDR3 sequence is CASSQGYVGTGRNGYTF.

This chain joins TRBV6-5 and TRBJ2-7; TCRdb reports TRBD1, a call that lacks DNA to check it against. Germline CDR1 MNHEY, CDR2 SVGAGI. CDR3 length: 16 amino acids. CDR3 loop: CASSYSPEGQNYEQYF.

In terms of frequency, this clonotype is medium-sized. Here the CDR3 reads CATSAGEFSEQYF. The genes are TRBV15 and TRBJ2-7; the TCRdb D gene call, TRBD1, has no DNA to confirm it. The germline CDR1 and CDR2 sequences are LNHNV and YYDKDF (reference sequence). The CDR3 consists of 13 residues.

The chain combines TRBV7-2 with TRBJ1-2. Germline lookup yields CDR1 SGHTA and CDR2 FQGNSA. CDR3 size: 14 residues. The CDR3 spells CASSLAGLTHGYTF.

This clonotype registers medium-sized by frequency. The chain couples TRBV29-1 to TRBJ1-2; TCRdb outputs TRBD1, but without DNA this stays unchecked. From germline, CDR1 is SQVTM and CDR2 ANQGSEA. The CDR3 sequence is 12 residues long. CDR3 in amino acids: CSSRDSSYGYTF.

Frequency places this clonotype as medium-sized. J is TRBJ1-5 and V is TRBV30. The CDR3 spans 13 residues. From germline, CDR1 is GTSNPN and CDR2 SVGIG (reference sequence). The CDR3 region is CAWSVFGSQPQHF.

This clonotype is classed as medium-sized (0.01 to 0.1%) by frequency. The gene calls are TRBV19 and TRBJ2-1; TCRdb lists TRBD1, though no DNA is available to test this call. Germline V gene sequence: CDR1 LNHDA, CDR2 SQIVND (reference sequence). CDR3 length: 15 residues. This chain's CDR3 is CASSIGVGDGNEQFF.

Measured by frequency, this clonotype is medium-sized. This chain connects TRBV15 to TRBJ2-1; TCRdb picks TRBD2, but there is no DNA to check that call. Germline loops: CDR1 LNHNV, CDR2 YYDKDF (reference sequence). The CDR3 spans 17 residues. CDR3 protein: CATSRAPAAGESNEQFF.

This clonotype shows up as medium-sized by frequency. The rearrangement uses TRBV5-4 and TRBJ2-7; TCRdb gives TRBD1 as the D gene, but with no DNA this cannot be confirmed. This CDR3 spans 13 amino acids. Germline V gene lookup returns CDR1 SGHNT and CDR2 YYREEE (reference sequence). This CDR3 is CASSLRWQGEQYF.

The genes are TRBV5-8 and TRBJ2-1; TCRdb proposes TRBD2, but this gene call is untestable without DNA. Germline values: CDR1 SGHTS, CDR2 YDEGEE. CDR3 length: 15 residues. CDR3 protein: CASSSGTSGYNEQFF.

In terms of frequency, this clonotype is large. V gene TRBV29-1 combines with J gene TRBJ2-3. Germline lookup yields CDR1 SQVTM and CDR2 ANQGSEA. There are 12 residues in the CDR3. Here the CDR3 reads CSVRYGSDTQYF.

The chain employs TRBV6-6 and TRBJ1-4; lacking DNA, the TRBD1 call made by TCRdb goes unchecked. The CDR3 totals 13 residues. Per the germline V gene, CDR1 is MNHNY and CDR2 is SVGAGI (reference sequence). CDR3 region: CASSPGRGEKLFF.

Judged by frequency, this clonotype is medium-sized (0.01 to 0.1%). The chain combines TRBV19 with TRBJ2-1; as DNA is missing, the TRBD2 call by TCRdb cannot be tested. Germline CDR1 is LNHDA and CDR2 is SQIVND (reference sequence). This CDR3 has 14 amino acids. The CDR3 protein is CASSITGGYNEQFF.

The CDR3 protein is CASSLVIGFGHGYTF. The chain employs TRBV11-1 and TRBJ1-2. This CDR3 is 15 amino acids long. CDR1 is SGHAT and CDR2 is FQDESV in the germline V gene (reference sequence).

Frequency places this clonotype as large (0.1 to 1%). The chain carries TRBV29-1 and TRBJ2-3; absent DNA, TCRdb's TRBD1 call cannot be checked. The V gene's germline CDR1 is SQVTM and CDR2 ANQGSEA. The CDR3 spans 11 residues. The CDR3 loop is CSLTQGDTQYF.

This clonotype is deemed medium-sized by its frequency. The chain's CDR3 is CASSGRVLAKNIQYF. The gene calls are TRBV6-1 and TRBJ2-4. CDR1 is MNHNS and CDR2 is SASEGT in the germline V gene. CDR3 size: 15 residues.

The chain joins TRBV18 to TRBJ1-3; TCRdb gives TRBD1 as the D gene, but with no DNA this cannot be confirmed. CDR3 length: 15 amino acids. In germline, CDR1 is KGHSH, CDR2 LQKENI. CDR3 sequence reads: CASSPSRGSGNTIYF.

This chain links TRBV30 with TRBJ2-7; lacking DNA, the TRBD2 call made by TCRdb goes unchecked. CDR3 length equals 15 residues. CDR1 is GTSNPN and CDR2 is SVGIG in the germline V gene (reference sequence). CDR3 region: CAWSRRLAGAYEQYF.

According to its frequency, this clonotype is medium-sized. V usage is TRBV27 and J usage is TRBJ2-1. The CDR3 loop spans 14 amino acids. Germline V gene lookup returns CDR1 MNHEY and CDR2 SMNVEV (reference sequence). The CDR3 here is CASTIGRSYNEQFF.

This clonotype is identified as medium-sized from frequency. The chain is built from TRBV12-3 or TRBV12-4 and TRBJ2-2; as DNA is missing, the TRBD1 call by TCRdb cannot be tested. The CDR3 totals 14 residues. CDR3 amino acids: CASRTGGNTGELFF.

The CDR3 spells CASSPAGYNEQFF. The chain is built from TRBV7-9 and TRBJ2-1; TCRdb reports TRBD2, a call that lacks DNA to check it against. The CDR3 is 13 residues long. Germline CDR1 SEHNR, CDR2 FQNEAQ (reference sequence).

The J gene is TRBJ2-7, the V gene TRBV27; TCRdb's D call of TRBD2 is untestable without DNA. This CDR3 has 14 residues. From germline, CDR1 is MNHEY and CDR2 SMNVEV (reference sequence). CDR3 in amino acids: CASSFGLTSGEQYF.

This chain connects TRBV5-1 to TRBJ2-2; TCRdb's D call, TRBD2, is unchecked because there is no DNA. In germline, CDR1 is SGHRS, CDR2 YFSETQ. The CDR3 is 14 residues long. CDR3 sequence reads: CASSPVEGAGELFF.